Listed here are 21 T cell receptor beta chains from one sample, sequenced in a study of blood T cell repertoires in COVID-19. Profiled with immunoSEQ multiplex PCR; TCRdb holds only in-frame clones, not every one. The data show 290,000 or so clones, around 90% seen once. The material sequenced was PBMCs or T cells enriched from blood (not recorded which). The receptor set was obtained from a woman in her thirties who had recovered from COVID-19.

Here the CDR3 DNA reads TGTGCCCATTGTTCCCAGGGGGACACTGAAGCTTTCTTT. Protein sequence: CAHCSQGDTEAFF. The chain combines TRBV30 with TRBJ1-1; TRBD1 agrees at 7 bases. CDR3 length equals 13 residues. Germline assignment: CDR1 GTSNPN and CDR2 SVGIG (reference sequence). V lost 8 bases and J lost 3; bases outside the gene matches: 9. Together with reference TRBV30 and TRBJ1-1, the CDR3 gives the full variable domain: SQTIHQWPATLVQPVGSPLSLECTVEGTSNPNLYWYRQAAGRGLQLLFYSVGIGQISSEVPQNLSASRPQDRQFILSSKKLLLSDSGFYLCAHCSQGDTEAFFGQGTRLTVV.

V usage is TRBV6-5 and J usage is TRBJ2-7; perhaps TRBD1 as D (6 bases). Germline values: CDR1 MNHEY, CDR2 SVGAGI. This CDR3 has 14 amino acids. V lost 7 bases and J 3 bases, leaving 16 bases between the germline ends. The CDR3 spells CASTPGTSDYEQYF. The CDR3 DNA sequence: TGTGCCAGCACCCCCGGGACAAGCGACTACGAGCAGTACTTC.

J is TRBJ2-7 and V is TRBV4-3; 10 nucleotides match TRBD1. The CDR3 loop spans 13 amino acids. J was trimmed by 8 bases and V by 5 bases; bases with no gene match: 6. From germline, CDR1 is LGHNA and CDR2 YSLEER. The CDR3 DNA reads TGCGCCAGCAGCAGTAGGACAGGGGGGAAGCAGTACTTC. This translates into CASSSRTGGKQYF.

V is TRBV30 and J is TRBJ2-2; tentative D call: TRBD1 (7 bases). This CDR3 has 12 residues. The germline V gene has CDR1 GTSNPN and CDR2 SVGIG (reference sequence). The ends were cut back, 5 bases at V and 6 bases at J, with 10 bases in the middle. The CDR3 loop is CAWQGGAGELFF. The DNA of the CDR3 is TGTGCCTGGCAGGGGGGAGCCGGGGAGCTGTTTTTT.

This sequence joins TRBV5-1 and TRBJ2-7; 11 positions match TRBD2. V was clipped by 1 base and J by 4 bases; unmatched bases: 1. CDR1 is SGHRS, CDR2 YFSETQ, per germline. This CDR3 has 14 amino acids. CDR3 in amino acids: CASSLLAGGYEQYF. The CDR3 DNA sequence: TGCGCCAGCAGCTTGCTAGCGGGAGGTTACGAGCAGTACTTC.

The J gene is TRBJ1-2, the V gene TRBV4-3; 10 bases fit TRBD1. Trimming cost V 2 bases and J 4 bases; bases outside gene matches: 10. The CDR3 is made up of 17 amino acids. Germline CDR1 LGHNA, CDR2 YSLEER. CDR3 bases: TGCGCCAGCAGCCAAACCGGGACAGGGGTCGGGGCCTATGGCTACACCTTC. This gives the protein CASSQTGTGVGAYGYTF.

CDR3 coding DNA: TGTGCCAGTAGTACCCACTCTAGTTACAATGAGCAGTTCTTC. Translation: CASSTHSSYNEQFF. The V gene is TRBV19, the J gene TRBJ2-1, with D unresolved. The germline gives CDR1 LNHDA, CDR2 SQIVND (reference sequence). V was trimmed by 4 bases and J by 4 bases, leaving 11 bases between them. CDR3 size: 14 residues.

There are a few counts of this clone. This chain joins TRBV5-4 and TRBJ1-1; 8 bases line up with TRBD1. Trimming removed 0 bases from V and 1 base from J; junction bases left unmatched: 5. This CDR3 comprises 16 residues. Germline V gives CDR1 SGHNT, CDR2 YYREEE (reference sequence). CDR3 nucleotides: TGTGCCAGCAGCTTGGAACCCGGGACAGGGAACACTGAAGCTTTCTTT. It encodes CASSLEPGTGNTEAFF.

J is TRBJ1-2 and V is TRBV18; a possible D gene is TRBD1 (5 bases). The CDR3 has 14 residues. Trimming cost V 2 bases and J 8 bases, with 15 bases left between them. Germline-derived CDR1 and CDR2 are KGHSH and LQKENI. The CDR3 nucleotides read TGTGCCAGCTCACCAGGTGGGCAGGGTCACGGCTACACCTTC. Translating it yields CASSPGGQGHGYTF.

In its sample, this clone was seen once. V usage is TRBV7-9 and J usage is TRBJ1-4; 8 nucleotides match TRBD1. The CDR3 is 14 residues long. J was trimmed by 7 bases and V by 7 bases; bases with no gene match: 8. CDR1 SEHNR and CDR2 FQNEAQ come from the germline V gene (reference sequence). CDR3 sequence: CASTVGQAIEKLFF. CDR3 coding DNA: TGTGCCAGCACCGTGGGACAGGCCATTGAAAAACTGTTTTTT.

V gene TRBV29-1 combines with J gene TRBJ2-3; unclear D gene. Germline V gene data show CDR1 as SQVTM and CDR2 as ANQGSEA. Between the trimmed V and J ends, which lost 7 bases and 0 bases, there was a span of 11 bases. The CDR3 loop spans 13 amino acids. The CDR3 nucleotides are TGCAGCGCCTCTTCCTCTAGCACAGATACGCAGTATTTT. As protein: CSASSSSTDTQYF.

The chain couples TRBV7-2 to TRBJ2-7; TRBD2 matches at 10 bases. The CDR3 spans 19 residues. In germline, CDR1 is SGHTA, CDR2 FQGNSA. With V trimmed by 2 bases and J by 0 bases, 13 bases remained unmatched. The DNA for the CDR3 is TGTGCCAGCAGCTTAAGGGGGGGTAGCGGGAGGCCTAGCTCCTACGAGCAGTACTTC. Protein: CASSLRGGSGRPSSYEQYF. Full variable domain (outside the CDR3, taken from reference TRBV7-2 and TRBJ2-7): GAGVSQSPSNKVTEKGKDVELRCDPISGHTALYWYRQSLGQGLEFLIYFQGNSAPDKSGLPSDRFSAERTGGSVSTLTIQRTQQEDSAVYLCASSLRGGSGRPSSYEQYFGPGTRLTVT.

This clone was picked up a small number of times. V gene TRBV30 combines with J gene TRBJ1-1, with TRBD1 matching 12 bases. CDR1 and CDR2 (germline): GTSNPN, SVGIG (reference sequence). The ends lost 7 bases at V and 12 bases at J; junction bases unmatched: 9. The CDR3 is 12 amino acids. DNA for the CDR3: TGTGCCTCCTTGGGACAGGGGGCATGGTCTTTCTTT. Its translation is CASLGQGAWSFF. The variable domain in full, with the rest retrieved from reference TRBV30 and TRBJ1-1, is SQTIHQWPATLVQPVGSPLSLECTVEGTSNPNLYWYRQAAGRGLQLLFYSVGIGQISSEVPQNLSASRPQDRQFILSSKKLLLSDSGFYLCASLGQGAWSFFGQGTRLTVV.

CDR3 sequence: CASSPPESGRSYEQYF. As DNA, the CDR3 is TGTGCCAGCAGTCCCCCTGAAAGCGGGAGGAGCTACGAGCAGTACTTC. The chain joins TRBV28 to TRBJ2-7; TRBD2 agrees at 9 bases. CDR1 MDHEN and CDR2 SYDVKM come from the germline V gene. The CDR3 covers 16 residues. The junction had 11 bases not matched to a gene; V was cut back by 5 bases and J by 3 bases.

The V and J genes are TRBV5-8 and TRBJ1-1; D not certain. V dropped 7 bases and J dropped 1 base, with 11 bases sitting between them. The CDR3 consists of 13 residues. The germline V gene encodes CDR1 SGHTS and CDR2 YDEGEE. CDR3 residues: CASVTQWNTEAFF. The DNA for the CDR3 is TGTGCCAGCGTCACACAGTGGAACACTGAAGCTTTCTTT.

V gene TRBV29-1 combines with J gene TRBJ2-1, with D possibly matching TRBD1 (6 bases). This CDR3 has 14 residues. Germline V gives CDR1 SQVTM, CDR2 ANQGSEA. Trimming stripped 7 bases from V and 4 bases from J, with 17 bases between. The CDR3 region has the DNA TGCAGCGCACAGGGCATCGGCATGTACAATGAGCAGTTCTTC. It specifies CSAQGIGMYNEQFF.

CDR3 amino acids: CASRRTGGFNYGYTF. For the CDR3, the DNA is TGTGCCAGCAGACGGACAGGGGGCTTTAACTATGGCTACACCTTC. The rearrangement joins TRBV27 to TRBJ1-2; TRBD1 matches at 11 bases. Germline V gives CDR1 MNHEY, CDR2 SMNVEV (reference sequence). The junction had 4 bases not matched to a gene; V was cut back by 6 bases and J by 1 base. The CDR3 is 15 residues long.

The chain links TRBV24-1 to TRBJ2-6; 9 bases line up with TRBD1. V trimming: 6 bases; J trimming: 0 bases; junction bases outside the gene matches: 5. The CDR3 loop spans 17 amino acids. The germline V gene encodes CDR1 KGHDR and CDR2 SFDVKD. The CDR3 DNA follows: TGTGCCACCAGTCCCGGGACAGGGTCCTCTGGGGCCAACGTCCTGACTTTC. It translates to CATSPGTGSSGANVLTF.

The chain joins TRBV24-1 to TRBJ1-5, with D unresolved. V lost 4 bases and J 2 bases, leaving 8 bases between the germline ends. CDR3 length: 14 amino acids. Germline CDR1 is KGHDR and CDR2 is SFDVKD. The CDR3 region has the DNA TGTGCCACCAGTGAGGCACATGGCAATCAGCCCCAGCATTTT. As protein: CATSEAHGNQPQHF.

This chain links TRBV29-1 with TRBJ2-1, with TRBD1 matching over 7 bases. Germline CDR1 and CDR2: SQVTM and ANQGSEA. This CDR3 has 13 residues. V gave up 2 bases and J gave up 7 bases; unmatched junction bases: 5. CDR3 DNA sequence: TGCAGCGTTGAAATACAGGGGTTGAATGAGCAGTTCTTC. Its translation: CSVEIQGLNEQFF.

The CDR3 spells CSASGSNQPQHF. DNA for the CDR3: TGCAGTGCTAGTGGGAGTAATCAGCCCCAGCATTTT. The chain links TRBV20-1 to TRBJ1-5; no definite D call. The V gene's germline CDR1 is DFQATT and CDR2 SNEGSKA (reference sequence). This CDR3 comprises 12 residues. Trimming cost V 3 bases and J 4 bases, with 7 bases left between them.